This TCR beta chain was obtained from a study of blood T cell repertoires in COVID-19 (TCRdb year 2020). For the study in its entirety: Samples from collaborators originated in the United States, Italy and Spain and spanned both the acute and convalescent phases of COVID-19. A de-identified subject ID, COVID-19 status, age in years and sex were almost always included in the sample metadata. Deeply sampled blood TCRbeta repertoires from subjects exposed to, actively infected with, or recovered from COVID-19 were included in the dataset. The repertoires were released in a freely available public database intended as a resource for research on the immune response to SARS-CoV-2. Where HLA class I and class II types were available, the types were taken from metadata supplied by the sample provider, not from assay-based typing. The samples were drawn from two sources: the first 160 participants of the ongoing ImmuneRACE study, and 950 to 1,500 subjects contributed by 6 global collaborators. The material from the prospective study consisted of cDNA or gDNA derived from T cells, B-cell-depleted T cells, or PBMCs.

Reading from cysteine to phenylalanine, the CDR3 counts 16 amino acids. Kept here is only the CDR3 DNA, which spans 48 bases and is read in frame from base 1. The germline V gene (reference sequence) provides CDR1 LGHDT and CDR2 YNNKEL. V loses 1 base at its end and J loses 0 bases; junction bases beyond the gene matches: 6. The full study reports these points: How much clinical and demographic metadata was included differed by source and by participant, and the metadata was provided uncurated.

TCRbeta CDR3 regions were amplified from genomic DNA using the immunoSEQ Assay, a bias-controlled multiplex PCR. Under the source paper's analysis protocol: The number of nucleated cells in each sample was estimated from the amplification of reference gene primers within the assay. To quantify the absolute abundance of each unique TCRbeta CDR3 rearrangement, sequence reads were collapsed and filtered. For each sample, productive Simpson clonality was calculated as the square root of Simpson's diversity index across productive rearrangements. In TCRdb, the immuneACCESS table is reduced to in-frame sequences with V and J assigned. These tables do not hold every clone; where another copy was compared, an unresolved V gene accounts for under half, and the others remain unexplained. V and J calls and clone size come straight from that table; D and trimming were deduced from the DNA. Recorded for this sample are 150,000 to 250,000 clones; approximately 82% of them occurred a single time. The ten largest clones add up to 6.5% to 8.5% of the sample.

Collaborating institutions collected whole blood in K2EDTA tubes following their own protocols. Collaborator samples were shipped for TCRbeta analysis as frozen whole blood, isolated PBMCs, or DNA extracted from either sample type. Of note for this clone: There is no known antigen for this receptor. No base quality values were provided; no much bigger clone lies one nucleotide off.

This TCR derives from a human donor with acute or convalescent COVID-19. The donor label of this sample is uncertain. Sequencing used peripheral blood. The chain is assembled from TRBV3-1 (or the pseudogene TRBV3-2) and TRBJ2-7; the central 7 bases match TRBD2. The CDR3 loop reads CASSQGGGEGSYEQYF. The nucleotide sequence is given as TGTGCCAGCAGCCAAGGGGGCGGGGAGGGCTCCTACGAGCAGTACTTC.